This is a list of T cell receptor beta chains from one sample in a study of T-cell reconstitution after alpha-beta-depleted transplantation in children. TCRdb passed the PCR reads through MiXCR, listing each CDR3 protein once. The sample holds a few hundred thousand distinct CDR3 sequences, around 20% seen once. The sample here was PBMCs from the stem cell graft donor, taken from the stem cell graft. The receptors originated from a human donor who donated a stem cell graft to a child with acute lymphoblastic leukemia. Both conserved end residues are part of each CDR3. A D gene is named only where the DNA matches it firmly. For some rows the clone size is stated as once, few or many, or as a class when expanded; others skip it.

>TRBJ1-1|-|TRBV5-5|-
CASSFDTLMNTEAFF
TGTGCCAGCAGCTTTGACACCTTGATGAACACTGAAGCTTTCTTT
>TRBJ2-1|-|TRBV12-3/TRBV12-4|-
CASSHQWYNEQFF
TGTGCCAGCAGCCACCAGTGGTACAATGAGCAGTTCTTC
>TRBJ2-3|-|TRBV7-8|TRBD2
CASNQQRLREASTDTQYF
TGTGCCAGCAACCAACAACGGTTGCGGGAGGCTAGCACAGATACGCAGTATTTT
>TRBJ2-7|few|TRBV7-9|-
CASEDGGRPYAQYF
TGTGCCAGCGAGGATGGCGGGCGTCCCTACGCGCAGTACTTC
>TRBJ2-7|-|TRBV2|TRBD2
CASSEPSGPPYEQYF
TGTGCCAGCAGTGAACCTAGCGGACCTCCCTACGAGCAGTACTTC
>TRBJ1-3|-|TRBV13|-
CASSTGFGNTIYF
TGTGCCAGCAGCACAGGGTTTGGAAACACCATATATTTT
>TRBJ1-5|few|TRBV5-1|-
CASSLQGDSNQPQHF
TGCGCCAGCAGCTTGCAAGGGGATAGCAATCAGCCCCAGCATTTT
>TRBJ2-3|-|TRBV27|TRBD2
CASRKRETVTDTQYF
TGTGCCAGCAGAAAGCGGGAAACGGTCACAGATACGCAGTATTTT
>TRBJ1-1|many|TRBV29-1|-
CSAVSGYMNTEAFF
TGCAGCGCCGTCAGCGGCTACATGAACACTGAAGCTTTCTTT
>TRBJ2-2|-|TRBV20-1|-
CSARSLALNTGELFF
TGCAGTGCTAGGTCTCTAGCGTTGAACACCGGGGAGCTGTTTTTT
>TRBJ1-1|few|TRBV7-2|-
CASSLVKVYTEAFF
TGTGCCAGCAGCTTAGTCAAGGTTTACACTGAAGCTTTCTTT
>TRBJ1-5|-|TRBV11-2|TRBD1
CASSLVGTGGVGQPQHF
TGTGCCAGCAGCTTAGTTGGGACAGGGGGGGTAGGACAGCCCCAGCATTTT
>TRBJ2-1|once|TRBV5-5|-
CASSRGGTSYNEQFF
TGTGCCAGCAGCCGGGGCGGGACATCATACAATGAGCAGTTCTTC
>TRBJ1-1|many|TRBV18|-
CASSPPGSGGAHTEAFF
TGTGCCAGCTCACCACCGGGTAGTGGCGGGGCGCACACTGAAGCTTTCTTT
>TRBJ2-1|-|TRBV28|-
CASTVGTFSYNEQFF
TGTGCCAGCACCGTGGGGACTTTTTCCTACAATGAGCAGTTCTTC
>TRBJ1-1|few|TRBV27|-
CASKERNTEAFF
TGTGCCAGCAAGGAGCGGAACACTGAAGCTTTCTTT
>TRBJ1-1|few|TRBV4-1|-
CASSHLPTGTNTEAFF
TGCGCCAGCAGCCATCTACCGACGGGGACGAACACTGAAGCTTTCTTT
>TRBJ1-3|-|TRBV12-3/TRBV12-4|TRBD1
CASSPQGAAYSGNTIYF
TGTGCCAGCAGTCCTCAGGGGGCAGCTTACTCTGGAAACACCATATATTTT
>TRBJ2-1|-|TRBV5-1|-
CASSLVYRGAINNEQFF
TGCGCCAGCAGCTTGGTATATCGAGGAGCTATTAACAATGAGCAGTTCTTC
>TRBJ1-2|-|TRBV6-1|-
CASSALGGHFYGYTF
TGTGCCAGCAGTGCGTTAGGAGGTCACTTCTATGGCTACACCTTC
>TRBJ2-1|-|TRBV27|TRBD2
CASSLFRLAVTQFF
TGTGCCAGCAGTTTATTTCGTCTAGCGGTTACGCAGTTCTTC
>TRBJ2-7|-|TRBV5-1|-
CASRLVSSSYEQYF
TGCGCCAGCAGACTTGTGTCGAGCTCCTACGAGCAGTACTTC
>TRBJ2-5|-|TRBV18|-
CASSPPSFGETQYF
TGTGCCAGCTCACCACCTTCATTTGGAGAGACCCAGTACTTC
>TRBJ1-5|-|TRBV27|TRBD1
CASSKTGEGRYQPQHF
TGTGCCAGCAGCAAGACAGGGGAAGGGCGCTATCAGCCCCAGCATTTT
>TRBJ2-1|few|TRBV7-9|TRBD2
CASSPGLADNEQFF
TGTGCCAGCAGCCCGGGACTAGCGGACAATGAGCAGTTCTTC